This note documents a single T cell receptor (beta chain) sequence. Sequencing was performed with immunoSEQ multiplex PCR; in TCRdb, only in-frame clones are kept and a portion is missing. The table shows about 230,000 clones, with approximately 87% occurring only once. Grouping used clinical history reported by participants in a survey and questionnaire. Trimming removed 6 bases from V and 1 base from J, with 6 bases in between. This CDR3 is built from 12 residues. In germline, CDR1 is MDHEN, CDR2 SYDVKM. These data originate in a study of blood T cell repertoires in COVID-19. Study details: Specimens from acute and convalescent COVID-19 originated in the United States, Italy and Spain.

The TCR originated in a woman between 45 and 60 years old in a cohort exposed to, infected with or recovered from COVID-19 (not recorded which). This rearrangement joins TRBV28 to TRBJ1-2, with D possibly matching TRBD1 (6 bases). Source material: PBMCs or T cells enriched from blood (not recorded which). The CDR3 loop reads CASSRGNYGYTF. The CDR3, as DNA: TGTGCCAGCAGCAGGGGTAACTATGGCTACACCTTC.